This entry lists 2 T cell receptor beta chains sequenced from one sample in a study of CD8+ T cells in alopecia areata. Reverse transcription of extracted RNA yielded cDNA, which provided the sequencing template. Measured with immunoSEQ multiplex PCR; TCRdb has only the in-frame clones, and not every one. The sample holds 130,000 to 150,000 clones, 65% to 90% seen once. Noted treatment: oral pan-JAK inhibitor, 5-10 mg twice daily. Material: CD8+ T cells sorted from blood, obtained at week 4, from a patient treated with tofacitinib. Source of these receptors: a human donor with alopecia areata.

The chain links TRBV6-5 to TRBJ2-5; no clear D gene. The V and J ends lost 6 bases and 2 bases respectively, with 13 bases between them. Per the germline V gene, CDR1 is MNHEY and CDR2 is SVGAGI. The CDR3 spans 14 residues. The CDR3 DNA is TGTGCCAGCAGCCTCGGCGCTCTACAAGAGACCCAGTACTTC. Amino acids: CASSLGALQETQYF.

This chain connects TRBV28 to TRBJ2-7; D may be TRBD1 (5 bases). The CDR3 contains 14 residues. Trimming pared 2 bases from V and 3 bases from J, leaving 11 bases between. CDR1 MDHEN and CDR2 SYDVKM come from the germline V gene. DNA of the CDR3: TGTGCCAGCAGTTTACAGGGAAGCTTCTACGAGCAGTACTTC. Protein product: CASSLQGSFYEQYF. The full variable domain, in which reference TRBV28 and TRBJ2-7 provide the parts outside the CDR3, is DVKVTQSSRYLVKRTGEKVFLECVQDMDHENMFWYRQDPGLGLRLIYFSYDVKMKEKGDIPEGYSVSREKKERFSLILESASTNQTSMYLCASSLQGSFYEQYFGPGTRLTVT.